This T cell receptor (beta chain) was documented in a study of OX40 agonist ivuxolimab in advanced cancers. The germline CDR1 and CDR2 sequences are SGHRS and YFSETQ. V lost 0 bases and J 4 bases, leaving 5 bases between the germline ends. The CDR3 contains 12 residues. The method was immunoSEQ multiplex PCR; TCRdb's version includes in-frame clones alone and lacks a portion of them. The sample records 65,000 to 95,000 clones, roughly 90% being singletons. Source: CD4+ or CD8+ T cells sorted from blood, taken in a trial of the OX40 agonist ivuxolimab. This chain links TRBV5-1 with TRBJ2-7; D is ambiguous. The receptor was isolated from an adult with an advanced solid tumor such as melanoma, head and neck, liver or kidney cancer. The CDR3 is CASSLEAYEQYF. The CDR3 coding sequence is TGCGCCAGCAGCTTGGAAGCTTACGAGCAGTACTTC.